This record looks at one TCR beta chain sequence and its context. Its antigen is not known. This sample was included in a study of CD8 T cells in ankylosing spondylitis. Study-wide results and caveats: Matched synovial fluid from ankylosing spondylitis patients was reported to be enriched for disease-linked clones.

Libraries of TCR beta came from quantitative 5'-RACE with molecular barcodes. Via MiXCR, TCRdb re-called the 5' RACE reads, giving one row per CDR3 protein. The sample has 150,000 to 250,000 distinct CDR3 sequences; roughly 12% are singletons. Sequenced sample: blood, either unsorted or a sorted T cell fraction (not recorded which). The source is a male donor with ankylosing spondylitis or in good health (not recorded which).

The CDR3 here is CSAAGGGAQPQHF. CDR3 sequence (DNA): TGCAGTGCTGCCGGTGGGGGGGCGCAGCCCCAGCATTTT. This sequence joins TRBV20-1 and TRBJ1-5, with D possibly being TRBD1 (6 bases). The germline V and J ends were trimmed by 5 bases and 7 bases, with 15 bases remaining between them. Germline V lookup: CDR1 DFQATT, CDR2 SNEGSKA (reference sequence). This CDR3 spans 13 amino acids.